The 26 T cell receptor beta chains presented below share a single source sample, sequenced in a study of radiation and T cells in renal cell carcinoma. Described time point: blood 4 weeks post-SBRT, at nephrectomy. The treatment is: 15 Gy SBRT to primary tumor, nephrectomy 4 weeks later. The method was immunoSEQ multiplex PCR; TCRdb's version includes in-frame clones alone and lacks a portion of them. Of 150,000 to 200,000 clones listed, 88% are singletons. Material: blood, obtained from a patient whose treatment included radiotherapy and nephrectomy. The receptors derive from a woman aged 50 to 60 with renal cell carcinoma.

This clone was seen a handful of times. The V call is TRBV7-2, the J call TRBJ1-3; D is possibly TRBD1 (5 bases). Germline V lookup: CDR1 SGHTA, CDR2 FQGNSA. The CDR3 length is 15 residues. Trimming took off 2 bases at V and 0 bases at J, with 8 bases between the two ends. DNA of the CDR3: TGTGCCAGCAGCTTACGGGGGGTCTCTGGAAACACCATATATTTT. This codes for CASSLRGVSGNTIYF.

The chain employs TRBV4-3 and TRBJ2-1, with 9 nucleotides matching TRBD1. The CDR3 extends over 16 amino acids. Germline-derived CDR1 and CDR2 are LGHNA and YSLEER. The ends lost 3 bases at V and 4 bases at J; junction bases unmatched: 7. DNA of the CDR3: TGCGCCAGCAGCCATGAACCGGGACAGGGTTACAATGAGCAGTTCTTC. This translates into CASSHEPGQGYNEQFF.

This chain connects TRBV4-1 to TRBJ2-1, with 7 bases identical to TRBD2. The length of the CDR3 is 19 residues. Germline V gene sequence: CDR1 MGHRA, CDR2 YSYEKL. V lost 0 bases to trimming and J lost 7 bases; unmatched junction nucleotides: 18. CDR3 sequence: CASSQESFPREVDGNEQFF. As DNA, the CDR3 is TGCGCCAGCAGCCAAGAGTCCTTTCCTCGGGAGGTGGATGGGAATGAGCAGTTCTTC.

The rearrangement uses TRBV4-1 and TRBJ2-6; the D call may be TRBD1 or TRBD2 (5 bases each). The CDR3 loop spans 16 amino acids. Between the trimmed V and J ends, which lost 3 bases and 4 bases, there was a span of 13 bases. Germline CDR1 and CDR2: MGHRA and YSYEKL. In nucleotides, the CDR3 is TGCGCCAGCAGCCACGGGTTGGGGGTAGGGGCCAACGTCCTGACTTTC. Its translation: CASSHGLGVGANVLTF.

The chain links TRBV9 to TRBJ1-1, with TRBD1 as a possible D gene (5 bases). The CDR3 length is 16 residues. Between the trimmed V and J ends, which lost 4 bases and 5 bases, there was a span of 21 bases. Germline CDR1 SGDLS, CDR2 YYNGEE. CDR3 in amino acids: CASSYGTLPGRTEAFF. CDR3 DNA: TGTGCCAGCAGCTACGGGACGCTACCCGGTAGGACTGAAGCTTTCTTT.

The DNA of the CDR3 is TGTGCCAGCAACTCATACACTGAAGCTTTCTTT. This codes for CASNSYTEAFF. The V gene is TRBV7-9, the J gene TRBJ1-1; D not resolved. Trimming shortened V by 7 bases and J by 3 bases, and 6 bases separated the two germline ends. Germline CDR1 and CDR2: SEHNR and FQNEAQ (reference sequence). The CDR3 spans 11 residues.

This clone was detected only a few times. This chain joins TRBV6-1 and TRBJ1-2; 7 positions agree with TRBD1. CDR3 size: 13 residues. Germline V gene data show CDR1 as MNHNS and CDR2 as SASEGT. J lost 6 bases, V lost 6 bases, and 7 bases had no gene match. CDR3 nucleotides: TGTGCCAGCAGGGGACAGCGCCGCGATGGCTACACCTTC. It translates to CASRGQRRDGYTF.

The chain couples TRBV6-1 to TRBJ2-5; D unclear. The CDR3 has 14 amino acids. Germline V gene data show CDR1 as MNHNS and CDR2 as SASEGT. The V end was cut by 6 bases, the J end by 5 bases, with 16 bases between. CDR3 coding DNA: TGTGCCAGCAGGGTAGGGCAGAACCTGGAGACCCAGTACTTC. Translation gives CASRVGQNLETQYF.

The chain recombines TRBV15 with TRBJ2-5; TRBD2 matches at 11 bases. J was trimmed by 1 base and V by 8 bases; bases with no gene match: 3. Germline CDR1 reads LNHNV; CDR2 reads YYDKDF (reference sequence). This CDR3 region has 14 residues. CDR3 region: CATETSGVQETQYF. In nucleotides, the CDR3 is TGTGCCACCGAGACTAGCGGGGTCCAAGAGACCCAGTACTTC.

J is TRBJ1-4 and V is TRBV18; no clear D. The CDR3 spans 13 residues. The ends were cut back, 0 bases at V and 7 bases at J, with 6 bases in the middle. Germline V gene data show CDR1 as KGHSH and CDR2 as LQKENI. Here the CDR3 DNA reads TGTGCCAGCTCACCACCGGGCAGTGAAAAACTGTTTTTT. It encodes CASSPPGSEKLFF.

The chain carries TRBV2 and TRBJ1-5; unclear D gene. CDR1 is SNHLY and CDR2 is FYNNEI in the germline V gene. The CDR3 extends over 12 amino acids. The V end lost 8 bases, the J end lost 2 bases, and 7 bases lay between the germline ends. CDR3 nucleotides: TGTGCCAGCCAGGCCCGCAATCAGCCCCAGCATTTT. Protein sequence: CASQARNQPQHF.

The gene calls are TRBV11-3 and TRBJ2-7, with D tentatively TRBD1 or TRBD2 (5 bases each). The CDR3 length is 12 residues. The germline V gene encodes CDR1 SGHNT and CDR2 YENEEA. V shed 5 bases and J shed 5 bases, with 10 bases lying between them. This CDR3 is CASSRGEDEQYF. Written as DNA, the CDR3 is TGTGCCAGCAGCAGGGGAGAGGACGAGCAGTACTTC.

The J gene is TRBJ1-2, the V gene TRBV2, with a weak D call TRBD1 (5 bases). V was pared by 5 bases and J by 8 bases, with 12 bases between. Germline V gene sequence: CDR1 SNHLY, CDR2 FYNNEI. The CDR3 runs to 12 residues. DNA for the CDR3: TGTGCCAGCAGTCCCCTGGCAGGGGGCTACACCTTC. Translation: CASSPLAGGYTF.

The rearrangement uses TRBV27 and TRBJ1-5; D is unclear. Germline assignment: CDR1 MNHEY and CDR2 SMNVEV (reference sequence). Trimming cost V 8 bases and J 4 bases, with 6 bases left between them. The CDR3 totals 11 residues. The CDR3 DNA reads as TGTGCCAGCGGGCAGAATCAGCCCCAGCATTTT. This translates into CASGQNQPQHF.

The chain has TRBV5-1 and TRBJ2-1; weak D call: TRBD2 (6 bases). V lost 5 bases, J lost 0 bases, and 15 bases lay in between. CDR1 and CDR2 from the germline V gene are SGHRS and YFSETQ. CDR3 size: 16 residues. Here the CDR3 DNA reads TGCGCCAGCAGGGAGGGCAGGGTCCGCTCCTACAATGAGCAGTTCTTC. It codes for CASREGRVRSYNEQFF.

The V call is TRBV5-8, the J call TRBJ2-3; tentatively, D is TRBD2 (5 bases). With 4 bases removed from V and 3 bases from J, the gap between germline ends came to 15 bases. Germline assignment: CDR1 SGHTS and CDR2 YDEGEE. The CDR3 length is 15 residues. The CDR3 DNA reads as TGTGCCAGCAGCACCGGGAACTTAGCGACAGATACGCAGTATTTT. Its protein product is CASSTGNLATDTQYF.

The rearrangement links TRBV6-1 to TRBJ1-2; no clear D gene. CDR1 and CDR2 (germline): MNHNS, SASEGT. The CDR3 totals 13 residues. The V end lost 1 base, the J end lost 5 bases, and 8 bases lay between the germline ends. CDR3 amino acids: CASSEGPIYGYTF. The CDR3 bases are TGTGCCAGCAGTGAAGGCCCGATTTATGGCTACACCTTC.

The V call is TRBV6-1, the J call TRBJ1-4, with no clear D. The CDR3 loop spans 12 amino acids. From germline, CDR1 is MNHNS and CDR2 SASEGT. V lost 0 bases to trimming and J lost 7 bases, with 3 bases between them. CDR3 DNA sequence: TGTGCCAGCAGTGAAGCGAGTGAAAAACTGTTTTTT. Protein sequence: CASSEASEKLFF.

CDR3 sequence: CASSLVGPNNEQFF. The CDR3 DNA follows: TGTGCCAGCAGCTTAGTGGGTCCTAACAATGAGCAGTTCTTC. V is TRBV7-9 and J is TRBJ2-1; D is uncertain. Germline values: CDR1 SEHNR, CDR2 FQNEAQ (reference sequence). V lost 1 base, J lost 5 bases, and 9 bases lay in between. The CDR3 extends over 14 amino acids.

Points on this clone: Other DNA sequences in this sample translate to the same CDR3. The V call is TRBV2, the J call TRBJ2-7, with D maybe TRBD2 (6 bases). This CDR3 has 11 amino acids. Trimming took 8 bases from V and 1 from J, leaving 6 bases between them. Germline lookup yields CDR1 SNHLY and CDR2 FYNNEI. The CDR3 bases are TGTGCCAGCGGGGGGTCCTACGAGCAGTACTTC. Its protein product is CASGGSYEQYF.

The rearrangement links TRBV6-5 to TRBJ2-7; TRBD1 agrees at 9 bases. The junction had 6 bases not matched to a gene; V was cut back by 6 bases and J by 0 bases. The CDR3 length is 15 residues. Germline lookup yields CDR1 MNHEY and CDR2 SVGAGI. The DNA of the CDR3 is TGTGCCAGCAGCGATGGGACAGGGAACTCCTACGAGCAGTACTTC. Translating gives CASSDGTGNSYEQYF.

The chain couples TRBV2 to TRBJ1-5, with D unclear. Trimming stripped 2 bases from V and 0 bases from J, with 14 bases between. CDR1 and CDR2 (germline): SNHLY, FYNNEI. CDR3 length: 17 amino acids. CDR3 bases: TGTGCCAGCAGTGAAAGAGGGCGGGTGTCTAGCAATCAGCCCCAGCATTTT. It yields the protein CASSERGRVSSNQPQHF.

The chain recombines TRBV2 with TRBJ1-1, with no clear D. The CDR3 has 13 amino acids. V was cut by 8 bases and J by 4 bases, with 14 bases left in between. Germline V gene lookup returns CDR1 SNHLY and CDR2 FYNNEI. The CDR3 sequence is CASQVDGVTEAFF. CDR3 sequence (DNA): TGTGCCAGCCAAGTCGACGGGGTCACTGAAGCTTTCTTT.

The V call is TRBV6-5, the J call TRBJ1-6, with D perhaps TRBD1 (5 bases). Per germline, CDR1 MNHEY and CDR2 SVGAGI. Trimming left V 0 bases short and J 4 bases short, with 10 bases between. The CDR3 runs to 16 residues. The CDR3 region is CASSYSRGAYNSPLHF. In DNA form, the CDR3 reads TGTGCCAGCAGTTACTCGAGGGGCGCATATAATTCACCCCTCCACTTT.

The chain couples TRBV10-3 to TRBJ1-6; TRBD1 matches 7 bases. The CDR3 spans 14 residues. Germline V gene sequence: CDR1 ENHRY, CDR2 SYGVKD. With V trimmed by 6 bases and J by 7 bases, 6 bases remained unmatched. This CDR3 reads CAIRAGTENSPLHF. As DNA, the CDR3 is TGTGCCATCAGGGCCGGGACAGAAAATTCACCCCTCCACTTT.

The chain is built from TRBV5-6 and TRBJ2-5, with 9 bases lining up with TRBD1. The CDR3 runs to 16 residues. Germline values: CDR1 SGHDT, CDR2 YYEEEE. Germline trimming cut 6 bases from V and 7 bases from J; bases unmatched to any gene: 16. Here the CDR3 DNA reads TGTGCCAGCAACCTCTTCAAGGGACAGGGTGCAGGGACCCAGTACTTC. Translated, it gives CASNLFKGQGAGTQYF.